The clone carrying this T cell receptor (beta chain) was seen just once. The CDR3 has 13 residues. Germline loops: CDR1 DFQATT, CDR2 SNEGSKA (reference sequence). Losses at the gene ends were 6 bases for V and 4 bases for J; bases not matched to a gene: 6. This entry belongs to a study of blood T cells in healthy people across ages. Next came a second PCR, run for about 6 to 12 cycles, which used a sample-barcoded 5' primer along with a J-beta primer mix. TCRdb reanalysed the 5' RACE reads using MiXCR and keeps one entry per CDR3 protein. Seen here are roughly 1.7 million distinct CDR3 sequences, roughly 30% observed once, and the top ten hold around 10%.

The origin of this receptor is a woman younger than 45 in good health. The J gene is TRBJ2-1, the V gene TRBV20-1; the match to TRBD1 covers 7 bases. The material sequenced was blood. The CDR3 is CSAKGQSYNEQFF. The CDR3 nucleotides are TGCAGTGCGAAGGGACAGTCTTACAATGAGCAGTTCTTC.